This TCR beta chain was obtained from a study of cytomegalovirus exposure and HLA in healthy donors. CDR1 SGHTA and CDR2 FQGNSA come from the germline V gene. This CDR3 spans 15 amino acids. With 0 bases removed from V and 3 bases from J, the gap between germline ends came to 12 bases. A multiplex PCR was run with 60 Vbeta primers and 13 Jbeta primers. Assay used: immunoSEQ multiplex PCR; TCRdb lists only in-frame clones, some missing. The repertoire holds about 120,000 clones, with 8.5% to 9% as singletons. The receptor's source is a woman in her thirties or forties in good health and CMV-seropositive. The sequenced sample consisted of PBMCs. The gene calls are TRBV7-2 and TRBJ2-7; tentative D call: TRBD2 (5 bases). CDR3 nucleotide sequence: TGTGCCAGCAGCTTAGCGAGGGTCACCAGCTACGAGCAGTACTTC. Encoded protein: CASSLARVTSYEQYF.